This T cell receptor (beta chain) was identified in a study of patients and donors after allogeneic stem cell transplantation. TCRdb ran MiXCR on the RT-PCR reads and lists one entry per CDR3 protein. The sample records roughly 880,000 distinct CDR3 sequences, 15% to 20% being singletons. The V gene end was trimmed by 4 bases and the J gene end by 7 bases; junction bases not matched to a gene: 10. The CDR3 spans 16 residues. This clonotype was counted ten times or more. The chain is built from TRBV12-3 or TRBV12-4 and TRBJ2-1; 10 bases align to TRBD2. The receptor was isolated from a human donor who was either an allogeneic HSCT recipient or a stem cell or donor lymphocyte infusion donor (not recorded which). It is not recorded whose cells these are; they may come from a transplant donor. Sequenced: blood, either unsorted or a sorted T cell fraction (not recorded which). The CDR3 is CASSYLLGSGGNEQFF. CDR3 coding DNA: TGTGCCAGCAGTTACCTCCTGGGTAGCGGGGGGAATGAGCAGTTCTTC.